The clone carrying this T cell receptor (delta chain) was seen at least ten times. Its antigen is still unknown. Germline-derived CDR1 and CDR2 are TSWWSYY and QGS. This CDR3 spans 20 amino acids. With 4 bases removed from V and 2 bases from J, the gap between germline ends came to 29 bases. TCRdb reran clone calling via CATT on the multiplex PCR reads. Among around 82,000 delta-chain clones listed, approximately 1.5% were seen once. The data originate from a study of γδ T cells in repeated Plasmodium falciparum infection. Study context: The natural-infection arm compared Malian children under seasonal malaria with matched Australian children. Four controlled malaria infections with P. falciparum NF54 spanned roughly 640 days. Timepoints: baseline, immediately before selected infections, and 21 days after every infection.

Study results and caveats: Vgamma9/Vdelta2+ T cells showed a stable polyclonal repertoire with shared TCRgamma sequences.

Flow sorting of PBMC yielded separate Vgamma9/Vdelta2+ and Vdelta2-negative gammadelta T cell populations for bulk repertoire analysis. This sequence originates from a pool of human donors (malaria-infected and uninfected, not separated). The rearrangement joins TRDV1 to TRDJ1; D is tentatively TRDD2 or TRDD3 (5 bases each). Assignment of the J gene here rests on matching the DNA to germline, because TCRdb gives none. The sequenced material came from gamma-delta T cells from blood. The CDR3 spells CALGGLHGGLLPGSTDKLIF. CDR3 nucleotide sequence: TGTGCTCTTGGGGGGCTTCACGGGGGCCTTCTACCTGGGAGTACCGATAAACTCATCTTT.